Included here is one T cell receptor beta chain sequence, with context. The authors' processing: Estimates of nucleated cell counts were drawn from the amplification of reference gene primers. Measured with immunoSEQ multiplex PCR; TCRdb has only the in-frame clones, and not every one. The V and J calls and clone size are taken from that table; D and trimming were inferred from the DNA. This sample has about 77,000 clones, with around nine tenths found just once. These data are taken from a study of blood T cell repertoires in COVID-19. Study as a whole: Samples came from the United States, Italy and Spain, spanning acute and convalescent COVID-19. T cells, B-cell-depleted T cells, or PBMCs provided the cDNA or gDNA that served as material.

Trimming took off 10 bases at V and 4 bases at J, with 19 bases between the two ends. The V gene's germline CDR1 is SNHLY and CDR2 FYNNEI. The CDR3 spans 14 residues. This receptor was obtained from an elderly woman with active or convalescent COVID-19. This rearrangement joins TRBV2 to TRBJ1-1; tentatively, D is TRBD1 (6 bases). Sequenced input: peripheral blood. CDR3 coding DNA: TGTGCCACCCAAAATGCGCAGGGGATCACTGAAGCTTTCTTT. Protein: CATQNAQGITEAFF.